This T cell receptor beta chain was recovered during a study of blood T cell repertoires in COVID-19. About the study: PBMCs, B-cell-depleted T cells, or T cells were the source of the cDNA or gDNA that made up the material.

Here immunoSEQ multiplex PCR was the method, and the copy in TCRdb shows in-frame clones only, minus some. The sample has 200,000 to 250,000 clones; around 89% are singletons. The study assigned cohorts using participant-reported clinical history. Two negative PCRs, clearance, or symptom resolution were required of recovered Cohort 3 donors. The CDR3 length is 15 residues. The germline V gene encodes CDR1 LGHDT and CDR2 YNNKEL (reference sequence). The trim removed 4 bases at V and 6 bases at J, leaving 4 bases unmatched. Source material: PBMCs or T cells enriched from blood (not recorded which). This clonotype originated in a woman in her twenties or thirties who had recovered from COVID-19. V usage is TRBV3-1 (or the pseudogene TRBV3-2) and J usage is TRBJ1-6; the match to TRBD1 covers 9 bases. The CDR3 coding sequence is TGTGCCAGCAGCCCGTCGACAGGGGGTAATTCACCCCTCCACTTT. This sequence encodes CASSPSTGGNSPLHF.